The entry that follows covers one TCR beta chain sequence. This specimen belongs to a study of blood T cell repertoires in COVID-19. Study-wide background: Donors in the United States, Italy and Spain gave samples during acute or convalescent COVID-19. T cells, B-cell-depleted T cells, or PBMCs provided the cDNA or gDNA that served as material.

In the source study's methods: Reference gene primer amplification yielded estimated nucleated cell counts. Sequencing used immunoSEQ multiplex PCR; TCRdb keeps in-frame clones, though not all of them. V and J calls and clone size are copied from that table; D and trimming were computed from the DNA. This sample has hundreds of thousands of clones, with 86% found just once. Germline V gives CDR1 SGHNT, CDR2 YYREEE (reference sequence). The CDR3 has 15 amino acids. With 4 bases removed from V and 2 bases from J, the gap between germline ends came to 12 bases. The chain couples TRBV5-4 to TRBJ2-2; TRBD2 might be the D (6 bases). The clonotype was recovered from a woman younger than 45 with active or convalescent COVID-19. The sequencing input was peripheral blood. The CDR3 DNA reads TGTGCCAGCAGCCCGGGAGCAGCCAACACCGGGGAGCTGTTTTTT. This codes for CASSPGAANTGELFF. The full variable domain, with the rest looked up from reference TRBV5-4 and TRBJ2-2, is ETGVTQSPTHLIKTRGQQVTLRCSSQSGHNTVSWYQQALGQGPQFIFQYYREEENGRGNFPPRFSGLQFPNYSSELNVNALELDDSALYLCASSPGAANTGELFFGEGSRLTVL.